The clone carrying this TCR beta chain appeared a single time. As yet, its antigen is unknown. Deletions cut 1 base from V and 1 base from J, with 7 bases between. The CDR3 sequence is 14 residues long. The germline gives CDR1 SGHVS, CDR2 FNYEAQ. The data were taken from a study of T cells in localized non-small cell lung cancer. General study results and limits: Uninvolved nearby lung showed the greatest T cell clonality, exceeding that found in tumor.

Clones were sequenced by immunoSEQ multiplex PCR, and TCRdb holds only the in-frame ones, with some missing. The table lists about 40,000 clones, over 75% of them singletons. This receptor was taken from a woman aged 35-70 years with stage II lung adenocarcinoma. The chain uses TRBV7-6 and TRBJ1-1, with a tentative D call TRBD1 (6 bases). This sample comprised PBMCs, obtained before any cancer treatment. CDR3 nucleotide sequence: TGTGCCAGCAGCTTAGGCAGGGGGAACACTGAAGCTTTCTTT. Translated, it gives CASSLGRGNTEAFF.